Listed below are T cell receptor beta chains from one sample, sequenced in a study of OX40 agonist ivuxolimab in advanced cancers. Measured with immunoSEQ multiplex PCR; TCRdb has only the in-frame clones, and not every one. The table has about 79,000 clones, approximately 86% seen once. The sequenced sample was CD4+ or CD8+ T cells sorted from blood, obtained in a trial of the OX40 agonist ivuxolimab. Every receptor here comes from an adult with an advanced solid tumor such as melanoma, head and neck, liver or kidney cancer. CDR3s include the opening cysteine and the closing phenylalanine or tryptophan. D genes are given only for firm matches. Some rows have no size entry. The others give once, few or many, or a class for an expanded clone.

V: TRBV28
size: NA
D: NA
J: TRBJ2-7
CDR3: CASSSLALTGRRTYEQYF
DNA: TGTGCCAGCAGTTCCCTTGCGCTCACGGGACGGCGAACCTACGAGCAGTACTTC

V: TRBV7-9
size: NA
D: NA
J: TRBJ2-7
CDR3: CASSSSALLSGYEQYF
DNA: TGTGCCAGCAGCTCTAGTGCCCTCCTGAGTGGGTACGAGCAGTACTTC

V: TRBV11-3
size: once
D: TRBD1
J: TRBJ2-1
CDR3: CASSLGGQGYNEQFF
DNA: TGTGCCAGCAGCTTAGGAGGACAGGGGTACAATGAGCAGTTCTTC

V: TRBV18
size: few
D: NA
J: TRBJ2-1
CDR3: CASSPIEVNEQFF
DNA: TGTGCCAGCTCGCCCATCGAGGTGAATGAGCAGTTCTTC

V: TRBV5-1
size: NA
D: NA
J: TRBJ1-2
CDR3: CASSLGGYYYGYTF
DNA: TGCGCCAGCAGCCTAGGAGGTTACTACTATGGCTACACCTTC

V: TRBV4-1
size: NA
D: TRBD2
J: TRBJ2-3
CDR3: CASSRNSGSQTDTQYF
DNA: TGCGCCAGCAGCCGTAATAGCGGGAGTCAAACAGATACGCAGTATTTT

V: TRBV6-5
size: NA
D: NA
J: TRBJ1-1
CDR3: CASSYLPSGDTEAFF
DNA: TGTGCCAGCAGTTACCTCCCTTCTGGGGACACTGAAGCTTTCTTT

V: TRBV2
size: NA
D: NA
J: TRBJ2-2
CDR3: CASSVGPGELFF
DNA: TGTGCCAGCAGTGTCGGGCCAGGGGAGCTGTTTTTT

V: TRBV28
size: NA
D: NA
J: TRBJ1-4
CDR3: CASSVGRSNEKLFF
DNA: TGTGCCAGCAGCGTGGGGAGGTCTAATGAAAAACTGTTTTTT

V: TRBV27
size: NA
D: NA
J: TRBJ2-1
CDR3: CASTSIPSSYNEQFF
DNA: TGTGCCAGCACGTCTATACCGAGCTCCTACAATGAGCAGTTCTTC

V: TRBV27
size: NA
D: NA
J: TRBJ1-2
CDR3: CASRERANYGYTF
DNA: TGTGCCAGCAGGGAACGGGCTAACTATGGCTACACCTTC

V: TRBV19
size: NA
D: NA
J: TRBJ1-1
CDR3: CASSMGGISNTEAFF
DNA: TGTGCCAGTAGTATGGGGGGTATTTCAAACACTGAAGCTTTCTTT

V: TRBV19
size: once
D: TRBD2
J: TRBJ2-1
CDR3: CASTLAGGGNEQFF
DNA: TGTGCCAGTACCCTAGCGGGAGGTGGAAATGAGCAGTTCTTC

V: TRBV28
size: NA
D: NA
J: TRBJ2-1
CDR3: CASISAGTHNEQFF
DNA: TGTGCCAGCATCTCTGCCGGGACTCACAATGAGCAGTTCTTC

V: TRBV7-2
size: NA
D: TRBD2
J: TRBJ2-7
CDR3: CASSLGGTSVLIF
DNA: TGTGCCAGCAGCCTAGGAGGGACTAGCGTCTTAATCTTC

V: TRBV28
size: NA
D: NA
J: TRBJ1-4
CDR3: CASRDWREGDEKLFF
DNA: TGTGCCAGCAGGGACTGGAGGGAAGGAGATGAAAAACTGTTTTTT

V: TRBV30
size: NA
D: NA
J: TRBJ2-1
CDR3: CAWSLYNEQFF
DNA: TGTGCCTGGAGTCTCTACAATGAGCAGTTCTTC

V: TRBV10-3
size: NA
D: NA
J: TRBJ2-3
CDR3: CAISGPAGMFTDTQYF
DNA: TGTGCCATCAGTGGGCCGGCGGGGATGTTCACAGATACGCAGTATTTT

V: TRBV7-2
size: NA
D: NA
J: TRBJ2-3
CDR3: CASSRLRDTQYF
DNA: TGTGCCAGCAGCCGCCTCAGAGATACGCAGTATTTT

V: TRBV28
size: NA
D: TRBD2
J: TRBJ2-1
CDR3: CASSSSLAATYNEQFF
DNA: TGTGCCAGCAGTTCCTCACTAGCGGCCACCTACAATGAGCAGTTCTTC

V: TRBV4-3
size: once
D: NA
J: TRBJ2-2
CDR3: CASSQDSSPRGNGELFF
DNA: TGCGCCAGCAGCCAAGATTCGTCCCCCCGCGGGAACGGGGAGCTGTTTTTT

V: TRBV10-1
size: NA
D: TRBD2
J: TRBJ2-1
CDR3: CASSSGTSVNEQFF
DNA: TGCGCCAGCAGCTCCGGGACTAGCGTCAATGAGCAGTTCTTC

V: TRBV30
size: few
D: NA
J: TRBJ1-5
CDR3: CAWSSELNQPQHF
DNA: TGTGCCTGGAGTTCGGAGCTCAATCAGCCCCAGCATTTT

V: TRBV11-2
size: NA
D: NA
J: TRBJ2-7
CDR3: CASSPTSDEQYF
DNA: TGTGCCAGCAGTCCCACCAGCGACGAGCAGTACTTC

V: TRBV11-3
size: NA
D: NA
J: TRBJ1-4
CDR3: CASSQRYSGPNEKLFF
DNA: TGTGCCAGCAGCCAACGGTATTCAGGGCCTAATGAAAAACTGTTTTTT

V: TRBV2
size: NA
D: NA
J: TRBJ1-1
CDR3: CASSEALSPRRSEAFF
DNA: TGTGCCAGCAGTGAAGCGCTCTCCCCTAGAAGGTCTGAAGCTTTCTTT

V: TRBV28
size: once
D: TRBD1
J: TRBJ2-3
CDR3: CASVTGGGFNTDTQYF
DNA: TGTGCCAGCGTGACAGGGGGGGGATTTAACACAGATACGCAGTATTTT

V: TRBV10-2
size: NA
D: TRBD2
J: TRBJ2-2
CDR3: CASIQRRGAGELFF
DNA: TGCGCCAGCATTCAGCGCCGGGGGGCCGGGGAGCTGTTTTTT

V: TRBV5-6
size: NA
D: NA
J: TRBJ1-6
CDR3: CASSPGGVIRPDNSPLHF
DNA: TGTGCCAGCAGCCCGGGCGGAGTCATCCGACCAGATAATTCACCCCTCCACTTT

V: TRBV27
size: NA
D: NA
J: TRBJ1-1
CDR3: CASSLSPGTLGTEAFF
DNA: TGTGCCAGCAGTTTATCGCCCGGGACCCTGGGCACTGAAGCTTTCTTT

V: TRBV11-3
size: NA
D: TRBD2
J: TRBJ2-2
CDR3: CASSLGLAGVTGELFF
DNA: TGTGCCAGCAGCTTAGGCCTAGCGGGAGTCACCGGGGAGCTGTTTTTT

V: TRBV10-2
size: NA
D: TRBD2
J: TRBJ2-5
CDR3: CASSEGLAGGPSETQYF
DNA: TGCGCCAGCAGTGAAGGGCTAGCGGGAGGGCCTTCAGAGACCCAGTACTTC

V: TRBV4-2
size: NA
D: TRBD2
J: TRBJ2-3
CDR3: CASSQEGPGLAGTDTQYF
DNA: TGTGCCAGCAGCCAAGAAGGCCCCGGACTAGCGGGCACAGATACGCAGTATTTT

V: TRBV6-5
size: NA
D: TRBD1
J: TRBJ2-1
CDR3: CASSYYRDSSYNEQFF
DNA: TGTGCCAGCAGTTACTATAGGGACAGCTCCTACAATGAGCAGTTCTTC

V: TRBV6-1
size: NA
D: TRBD1
J: TRBJ2-3
CDR3: CASSEGGTGGTDTQYF
DNA: TGTGCCAGCAGTGAAGGAGGGACAGGGGGCACAGATACGCAGTATTTT

V: TRBV5-4
size: NA
D: TRBD2
J: TRBJ2-2
CDR3: CASSKLAGANTGELFF
DNA: TGTGCCAGCAGTAAACTAGCGGGAGCAAACACCGGGGAGCTGTTTTTT

V: TRBV9
size: NA
D: NA
J: TRBJ2-1
CDR3: CASSFSGYNEQFF
DNA: TGTGCCAGCAGCTTCAGCGGCTACAATGAGCAGTTCTTC

V: TRBV4-3
size: NA
D: NA
J: TRBJ2-1
CDR3: CASSPHTGEQFF
DNA: TGCGCCAGCAGCCCCCACACCGGGGAGCAGTTCTTC

V: TRBV27
size: NA
D: TRBD2
J: TRBJ2-7
CDR3: CASSGNGRAPEQYF
DNA: TGTGCCAGCAGTGGTAACGGGAGGGCCCCCGAGCAGTACTTC

V: TRBV13
size: few
D: NA
J: TRBJ2-1
CDR3: CASSLSFNEQFF
DNA: TGTGCCAGCAGCCTCAGCTTCAATGAGCAGTTCTTC

V: TRBV7-2
size: few
D: TRBD2
J: TRBJ2-7
CDR3: CASSLIAGENEQYF
DNA: TGTGCCAGCAGCTTAATAGCGGGAGAAAACGAGCAGTACTTC

V: TRBV10-1
size: NA
D: NA
J: TRBJ2-4
CDR3: CASSEAHRDNIQYF
DNA: TGCGCCAGCAGTGAGGCCCACAGGGACAACATTCAGTACTTC

V: TRBV2
size: few
D: TRBD2
J: TRBJ2-1
CDR3: CASRDGTSVRGGEQFF
DNA: TGTGCCAGCAGGGACGGGACTAGCGTTCGAGGGGGTGAGCAGTTCTTC

V: TRBV14
size: NA
D: NA
J: TRBJ1-2
CDR3: CASSVLGQNYGYTF
DNA: TGTGCCAGCAGTGTACTCGGACAGAACTATGGCTACACCTTC

V: TRBV5-5
size: once
D: NA
J: TRBJ2-7
CDR3: CASSLYEGGIYEQYF
DNA: TGTGCCAGCAGCTTGTATGAGGGGGGAATCTACGAGCAGTACTTC

V: TRBV16
size: NA
D: TRBD1
J: TRBJ1-6
CDR3: CASSRQGSSYNSPLHF
DNA: TGTGCCAGCAGCCGACAGGGAAGCTCCTATAATTCACCCCTCCACTTT

V: TRBV5-4
size: few
D: NA
J: TRBJ2-5
CDR3: CASSQDIQETQYF
DNA: TGTGCCAGCAGCCAGGACATCCAAGAGACCCAGTACTTC

V: TRBV28
size: NA
D: TRBD2
J: TRBJ2-5
CDR3: CASSAPTGTTGETQYF
DNA: TGTGCCAGCAGCGCACCAACCGGGACTACTGGGGAGACCCAGTACTTC

V: TRBV30
size: NA
D: NA
J: TRBJ2-1
CDR3: CAWSLLYNEQFF
DNA: TGTGCCTGGAGTTTGCTTTACAATGAGCAGTTCTTC